The rows below give T cell receptor beta chains drawn from one sample of a study of blood T cell repertoires in COVID-19. The data were produced by immunoSEQ multiplex PCR, yet TCRdb's version contains in-frame clones alone and is incomplete. Of over 200,000 clones listed, 75% to 90% are singletons. Sequenced sample: peripheral blood. The receptors were sampled from a man aged 40-49 years with acute or convalescent COVID-19. CDR3s include the opening cysteine and the closing phenylalanine or tryptophan. Each record gives: D gene, V gene, clone size, CDR3 protein. A D gene is named only where the DNA matches it firmly. Clone size is not always given. Where it is, it says once, few, many or a class for expanded clones.

>-|TRBV19|-
CASSPRSGYEQYF
>TRBD1|TRBV2|-
CASRTGTGAQETQYF
>-|TRBV21-1|-
CASSKEDGQRVLTDTQYF
>-|TRBV5-1|-
CASRLALSKETQYF
>-|TRBV5-1|-
CASSHPRGVGTDTQYF
>-|TRBV27|-
CASSLRGAANYGYTF
>-|TRBV7-9|-
CASSPPAGYEQYF
>-|TRBV7-2|-
CASSLSGDYGYTF
>TRBD1|TRBV5-1|-
CASSEQGSNTEAFF
>-|TRBV5-1|-
CASSLGGSTEAFF
>TRBD1|TRBV5-1|-
CASAPGQATLGEQYF
>-|TRBV4-1|-
CASSQVLYNEQFF
>-|TRBV19|once
CASSILREGGANQPQHF
>-|TRBV7-2|few
CASSSPRRRGGYTF
>-|TRBV6-5|-
CASTWGGWNSPLHF
>TRBD1|TRBV7-9|-
CASSLTGFREAFF
>TRBD2|TRBV29-1|-
CSVAGRTSGTYEQYF
>-|TRBV19|-
CASSIPSSYNSPLHF
>-|TRBV7-3|-
CASSLFGGTEAFF
>-|TRBV13|-
CASSSRGLSGNTEAFF
>-|TRBV19|-
CASSIGTAYSNQPQHF
>-|TRBV5-4|-
CASSLGRSQETQYF
>-|TRBV27|once
CASRLEWGVYEQYF
>-|TRBV12-3/TRBV12-4|-
CASRAGVATEAFF
>TRBD2|TRBV27|-
CASSLSGTSGYNEQFF
>TRBD2|TRBV7-9|-
CASSFLSGSLGETQYF
>-|TRBV7-2|-
CASSLYSEGLADTQYF
>TRBD2|TRBV4-2|-
CASSQAGGVTDTQYF
>TRBD1|TRBV18|-
CASSRWTGDTGELFF
>-|TRBV5-4|-
CASSSTGFEAFF
>TRBD1|TRBV5-1|-
CASSSPSGGQGAYGYTF
>TRBD2|TRBV2|-
CASSEALGLAVEQFF
>TRBD1|TRBV6-5|-
CASRGTGRTDTQYF
>TRBD2|TRBV6-5|-
CASSVSGLGSYEQYF
>TRBD1|TRBV28|-
CASSRQGSSYEQYF
>-|TRBV18|few
CASSPRPRDEKLFF
>TRBD1|TRBV12-3/TRBV12-4|-
CASSLDRGYGYTF
>TRBD2|TRBV5-4|once
CASSSGTSGRAPYNEQFF
>-|TRBV5-1|once
CASSQGTTYNEQFF
>-|TRBV6-6|-
CASSVPQQRQFF
>-|TRBV10-2|-
CASSESVQGHNEQFF
>-|TRBV10-3|-
CAISEEGRGNEKLFF
>-|TRBV7-6|-
CASSLEAGWPEAFF
>TRBD1|TRBV28|-
CASRSGQYTDTQYF
>TRBD1|TRBV7-6|-
CASSLTGGLTPTPYEQYF
>-|TRBV3-1/TRBV3-2|-
CASSSGSYYTGELFF
>TRBD1|TRBV3-1/TRBV3-2|once
CASSQERTGRTDTQYF
>-|TRBV5-6|-
CASSLGSNRVSHSYEQYF